This TCR beta chain comes out of a study of blood T cells in healthy people across ages. Study findings and constraints: Researchers judged that diversity estimates from one million T cells fell short of true values.

Note on this clonotype: Its antigen is unknown.

A second roughly 6 to 12 cycle PCR used barcoded and J-beta primers. Each cDNA molecule carried a tag from a template-switch adaptor that contained 12 random nucleotides. TCRdb ran MiXCR on the 5' RACE reads and lists one entry per CDR3 protein. The sample holds 700,000 to 1,000,000 distinct CDR3 sequences, under 55% seen once. Healthy Caucasian individuals from Russia aged roughly 6 to 100 served as donors. The sample taken for sequencing was blood. The sequence was collected from a man aged 55-75 years in good health.

For the CDR3, the DNA is TGTGCCAGCAGCCAGACACCGAATAATTCACCCCTCCACTTT. It is translated as CASSQTPNNSPLHF. V and J are TRBV7-2 and TRBJ1-6; D gene uncertain. The CDR3 is 14 residues long. V lost 5 bases and J lost 5, with 10 bases in between. The germline CDR1 and CDR2 sequences are SGHTA and FQGNSA.